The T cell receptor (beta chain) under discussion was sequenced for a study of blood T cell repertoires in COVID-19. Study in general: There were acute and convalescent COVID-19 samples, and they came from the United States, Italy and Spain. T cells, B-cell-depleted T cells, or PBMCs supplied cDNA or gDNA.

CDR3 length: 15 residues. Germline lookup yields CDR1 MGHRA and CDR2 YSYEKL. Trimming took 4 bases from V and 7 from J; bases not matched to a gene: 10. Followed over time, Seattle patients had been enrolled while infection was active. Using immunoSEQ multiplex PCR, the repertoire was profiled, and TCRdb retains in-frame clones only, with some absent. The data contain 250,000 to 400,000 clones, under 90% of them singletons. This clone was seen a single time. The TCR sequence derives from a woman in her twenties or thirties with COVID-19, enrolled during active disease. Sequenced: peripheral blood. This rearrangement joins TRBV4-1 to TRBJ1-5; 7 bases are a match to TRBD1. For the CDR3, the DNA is TGCGCCAGCAGCCGATTCACAGGGGCTAGACAGCCCCAGCATTTT. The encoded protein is CASSRFTGARQPQHF.